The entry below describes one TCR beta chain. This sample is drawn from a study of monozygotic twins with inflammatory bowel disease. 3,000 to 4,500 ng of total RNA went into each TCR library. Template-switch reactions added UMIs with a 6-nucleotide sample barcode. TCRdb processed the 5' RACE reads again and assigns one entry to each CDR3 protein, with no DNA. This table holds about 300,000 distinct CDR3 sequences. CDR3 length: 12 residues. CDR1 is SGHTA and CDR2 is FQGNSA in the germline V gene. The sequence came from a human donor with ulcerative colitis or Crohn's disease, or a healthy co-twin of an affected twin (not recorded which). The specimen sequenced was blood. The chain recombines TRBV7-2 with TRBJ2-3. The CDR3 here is CASSVGTDTQYF.